These 10 T cell receptor beta chains were sequenced from one sample in a study of blood T cell repertoires in COVID-19. TCRdb keeps only in-frame clones here, not all; method: immunoSEQ multiplex PCR. The sample carries some 110,000 clones, around 85% recorded once. The specimen was peripheral blood. The receptors were gathered from a woman of 80 years or more with COVID-19, enrolled during active disease.

This clone was observed a few times. CDR3 amino acids: CASSFTLNTEAFF. In DNA form, the CDR3 reads TGTGCCAGCAGCTTCACACTGAACACTGAAGCTTTCTTT. The chain carries TRBV7-2 and TRBJ1-1; D unresolved. CDR3 length equals 13 residues. V was shortened by 3 bases and J by 0 bases, with 5 bases between the two germline ends. Germline loops: CDR1 SGHTA, CDR2 FQGNSA. The full variable domain, completed using reference TRBV7-2 and TRBJ1-1, is GAGVSQSPSNKVTEKGKDVELRCDPISGHTALYWYRQSLGQGLEFLIYFQGNSAPDKSGLPSDRFSAERTGGSVSTLTIQRTQQEDSAVYLCASSFTLNTEAFFGQGTRLTVV.

The V and J genes are TRBV18 and TRBJ1-3, with 8 nucleotides matching TRBD1. The CDR3 consists of 15 residues. V lost 4 bases to trimming and J lost 4 bases; unmatched junction nucleotides: 6. Germline lookup yields CDR1 KGHSH and CDR2 LQKENI. CDR3 sequence: CASSLRQGRGNTIYF. The CDR3 coding sequence is TGTGCCAGCTCACTAAGACAGGGGAGAGGAAACACCATATATTTT.

This clone has a handful of counts. The chain uses TRBV28 and TRBJ1-1; D gene ambiguous. The V end lost 6 bases, the J end lost 5 bases, and 19 bases lay between the germline ends. There are 15 residues in the CDR3. From germline, CDR1 is MDHEN and CDR2 SYDVKM. DNA of the CDR3: TGTGCCAGCAGCCCCAATCCCGCCGGGGATACTGAAGCTTTCTTT. Translated: CASSPNPAGDTEAFF. Complete variable domain (other parts from reference TRBV28 and TRBJ1-1): DVKVTQSSRYLVKRTGEKVFLECVQDMDHENMFWYRQDPGLGLRLIYFSYDVKMKEKGDIPEGYSVSREKKERFSLILESASTNQTSMYLCASSPNPAGDTEAFFGQGTRLTVV.

This clone was seen once. V usage is TRBV19 and J usage is TRBJ1-1; D gene unclear. V lost 3 bases and J 11 bases, leaving 13 bases between the germline ends. The CDR3 contains 12 residues. Looked up from germline, CDR1 is LNHDA and CDR2 is SQIVND (reference sequence). The CDR3 DNA sequence: TGTGCCAGTAGTATTCCGGGGAGCGGGGCTTTCTTT. Translation gives CASSIPGSGAFF. Full variable domain (outside the CDR3, taken from reference TRBV19 and TRBJ1-1): DGGITQSPKYLFRKEGQNVTLSCEQNLNHDAMYWYRQDPGQGLRLIYYSQIVNDFQKGDIAEGYSVSREKKESFPLTVTSAQKNPTAFYLCASSIPGSGAFFGQGTRLTVV.

The genes are TRBV4-3 and TRBJ2-1; TRBD2 aligns across 7 bases. The germline V gene has CDR1 LGHNA and CDR2 YSLEER. The CDR3 covers 17 residues. J lost 6 bases, V lost 2 bases, and 13 bases had no gene match. This CDR3 is CASSQMVIGGSSNEQFF. DNA of the CDR3: TGCGCCAGCAGCCAAATGGTTATTGGCGGGAGCAGCAATGAGCAGTTCTTC.

The rearrangement joins TRBV6-2 or TRBV6-3 to TRBJ2-5; D is perhaps TRBD2 (6 bases). V lost 4 bases to trimming and J lost 7 bases, with 10 bases between them. This CDR3 is 12 amino acids long. Germline V CDR1 and CDR2: MNHEY, SVGEGT. The CDR3 region is CASSLTAGTQYF. CDR3 coding DNA: TGTGCCAGCAGTTTGACAGCGGGGACCCAGTACTTC.

Of note for this clone: The same CDR3 also results from other DNA sequences found in this sample. The rearrangement uses TRBV9 and TRBJ1-1; the D gene is possibly TRBD1 (5 bases). Germline CDR1 and CDR2: SGDLS and YYNGEE. The V gene lost 0 bases and the J gene lost 4 bases, with 13 bases spanning the gap. The CDR3 length is 15 residues. The CDR3 region has the DNA TGTGCCAGCAGCGTAGATGGCAGGGAGGGCACTGAAGCTTTCTTT. Translated: CASSVDGREGTEAFF. Filled out from reference TRBV9 and TRBJ1-1, the complete variable domain reads DSGVTQTPKHLITATGQRVTLRCSPRSGDLSVYWYQQSLDQGLQFLIQYYNGEERAKGNILERFSAQQFPDLHSELNLSSLELGDSALYFCASSVDGREGTEAFFGQGTRLTVV.

V is TRBV5-6 and J is TRBJ1-1, with D unresolved. Trimming cost V 0 bases and J 0 bases, with 12 bases left between them. CDR3 size: 16 residues. The germline V gene has CDR1 SGHDT and CDR2 YYEEEE. CDR3 nucleotide sequence: TGTGCCAGCAGCTTGGGCGGGCTCGGGATGAACACTGAAGCTTTCTTT. This encodes CASSLGGLGMNTEAFF.

About this clone: Other nucleotide sequences from this sample produce the same CDR3. The V gene is TRBV4-3, the J gene TRBJ2-5, with D perhaps TRBD1 (6 bases). The CDR3 is 13 amino acids. Trimming took 4 bases from V and 2 from J, leaving 8 bases between them. In germline, CDR1 is LGHNA, CDR2 YSLEER. The CDR3 DNA reads TGCGCCAGCAGCCGAGACAGGCAAGAGACCCAGTACTTC. The encoded protein is CASSRDRQETQYF.

Only a few counts were recorded for this clone. The rearrangement uses TRBV18 and TRBJ2-2; TRBD2 matches 10 bases. CDR3 length equals 15 residues. V shed 2 bases, J shed 5 bases, and the junction held 2 bases outside the gene matches. Germline CDR1 reads KGHSH; CDR2 reads LQKENI. In DNA form, the CDR3 reads TGTGCCAGCTCACCATCTAGCGGGAGAACCGGGGAGCTGTTTTTT. Translation gives CASSPSSGRTGELFF.